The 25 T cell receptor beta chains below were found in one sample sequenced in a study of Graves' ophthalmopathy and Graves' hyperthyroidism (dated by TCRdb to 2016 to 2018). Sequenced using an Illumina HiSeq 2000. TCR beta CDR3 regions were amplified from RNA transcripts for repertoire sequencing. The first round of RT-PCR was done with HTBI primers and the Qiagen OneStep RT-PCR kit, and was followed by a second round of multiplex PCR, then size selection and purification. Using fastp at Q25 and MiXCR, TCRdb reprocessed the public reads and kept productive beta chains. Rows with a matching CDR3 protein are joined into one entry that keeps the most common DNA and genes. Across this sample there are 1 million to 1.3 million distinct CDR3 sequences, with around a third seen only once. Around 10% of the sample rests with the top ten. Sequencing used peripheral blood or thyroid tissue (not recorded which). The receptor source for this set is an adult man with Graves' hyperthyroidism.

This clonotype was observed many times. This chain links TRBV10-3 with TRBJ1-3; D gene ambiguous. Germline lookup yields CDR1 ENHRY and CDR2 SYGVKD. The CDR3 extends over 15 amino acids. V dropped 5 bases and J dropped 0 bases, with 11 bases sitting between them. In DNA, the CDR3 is TGTGCCATCAGTCCCCCCTCAAACTCTGGAAACACCATATATTTT. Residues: CAISPPSNSGNTIYF.

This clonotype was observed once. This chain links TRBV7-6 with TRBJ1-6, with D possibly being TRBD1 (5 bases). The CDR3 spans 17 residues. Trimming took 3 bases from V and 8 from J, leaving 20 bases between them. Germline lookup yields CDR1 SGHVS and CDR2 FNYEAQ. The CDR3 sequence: CASSFSGTSWFYSPLHF. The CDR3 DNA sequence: TGTGCCAGCAGCTTCTCCGGGACGTCTTGGTTTTATTCACCCCTCCACTTT.

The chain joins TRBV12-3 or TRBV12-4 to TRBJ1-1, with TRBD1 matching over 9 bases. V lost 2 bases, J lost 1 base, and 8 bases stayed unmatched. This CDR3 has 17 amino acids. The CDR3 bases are TGTGCCAGCAGTTTAATTCAGACAGGGGGTAGGAACACTGAAGCTTTCTTT. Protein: CASSLIQTGGRNTEAFF.

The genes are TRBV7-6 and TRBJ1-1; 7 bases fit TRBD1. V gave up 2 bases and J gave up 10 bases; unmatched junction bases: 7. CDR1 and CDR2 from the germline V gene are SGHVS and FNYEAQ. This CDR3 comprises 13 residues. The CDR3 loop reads CASSLYPGGRAFF. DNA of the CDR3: TGTGCCAGCAGCTTATACCCAGGGGGGCGAGCTTTCTTT.

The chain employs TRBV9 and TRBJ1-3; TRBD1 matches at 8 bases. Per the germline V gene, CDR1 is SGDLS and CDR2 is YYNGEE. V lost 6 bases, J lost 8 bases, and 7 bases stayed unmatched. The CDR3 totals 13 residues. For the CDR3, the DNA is TGTGCCAGCACCCTCAGGGGGCGTTACACCATATATTTT. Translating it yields CASTLRGRYTIYF.

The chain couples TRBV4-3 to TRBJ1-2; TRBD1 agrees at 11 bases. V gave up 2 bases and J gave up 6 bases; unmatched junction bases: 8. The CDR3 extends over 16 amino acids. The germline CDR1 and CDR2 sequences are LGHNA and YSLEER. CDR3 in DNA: TGCGCCAGCAGCCAAACCTCCGGGACAGGGGGTAATGGCTACACCTTC. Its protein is CASSQTSGTGGNGYTF.

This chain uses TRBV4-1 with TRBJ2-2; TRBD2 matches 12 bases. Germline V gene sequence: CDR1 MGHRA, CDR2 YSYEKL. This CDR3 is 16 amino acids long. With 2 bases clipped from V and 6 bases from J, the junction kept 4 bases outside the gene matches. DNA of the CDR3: TGCGCCAGCAGCCAACGGACTAGCGGGATATCCGGGGAGCTGTTTTTT. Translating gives CASSQRTSGISGELFF.

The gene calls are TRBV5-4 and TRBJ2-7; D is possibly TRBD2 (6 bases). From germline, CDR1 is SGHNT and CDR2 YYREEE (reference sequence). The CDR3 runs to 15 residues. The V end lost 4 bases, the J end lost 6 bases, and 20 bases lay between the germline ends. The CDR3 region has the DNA TGTGCCAGCAGCATAAGGACGGAGGGCATCGGCGAGCAGTACTTC. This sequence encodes CASSIRTEGIGEQYF.

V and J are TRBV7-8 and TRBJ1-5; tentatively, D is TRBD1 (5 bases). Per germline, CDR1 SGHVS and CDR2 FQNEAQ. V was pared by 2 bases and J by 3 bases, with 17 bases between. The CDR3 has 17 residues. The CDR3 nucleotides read TGTGCCAGCAGCTTAAGGGTGGGCAGGGTTTCCAATCAGCCCCAGCATTTT. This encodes CASSLRVGRVSNQPQHF.

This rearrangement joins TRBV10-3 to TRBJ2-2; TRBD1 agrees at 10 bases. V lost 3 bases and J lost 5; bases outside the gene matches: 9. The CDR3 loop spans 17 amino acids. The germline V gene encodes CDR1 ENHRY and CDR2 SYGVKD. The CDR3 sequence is CAISDSGTGVHTGELFF. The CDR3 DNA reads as TGTGCCATCAGTGACTCCGGGACAGGGGTTCATACCGGGGAGCTGTTTTTT.

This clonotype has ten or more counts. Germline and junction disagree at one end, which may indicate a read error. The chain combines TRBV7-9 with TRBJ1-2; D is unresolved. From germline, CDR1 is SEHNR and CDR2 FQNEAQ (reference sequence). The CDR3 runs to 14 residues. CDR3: CVSSLSQDLYGYTF. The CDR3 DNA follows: TGTGTCAGCAGCTTGAGTCAGGACCTCTATGGCTACACCTTC.

The CDR3 reads CASSSPAGMILRELFF. CDR3 bases: TGTGCCAGCAGCTCACCGGCAGGGATGATTCTACGGGAGCTGTTTTTT. V is TRBV7-2 and J is TRBJ2-2; a weak D match, TRBD1 (5 bases). V lost 4 bases, J lost 9 bases, and 21 bases lay in between. Germline assignment: CDR1 SGHTA and CDR2 FQGNSA. This CDR3 comprises 16 residues.

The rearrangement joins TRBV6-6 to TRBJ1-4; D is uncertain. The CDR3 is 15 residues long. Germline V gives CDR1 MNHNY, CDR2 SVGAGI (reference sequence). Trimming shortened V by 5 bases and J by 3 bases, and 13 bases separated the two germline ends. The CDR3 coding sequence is TGTGCCAGCAGTCCTCGTGGGAGGGCTAATGAAAAACTGTTTTTT. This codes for CASSPRGRANEKLFF.

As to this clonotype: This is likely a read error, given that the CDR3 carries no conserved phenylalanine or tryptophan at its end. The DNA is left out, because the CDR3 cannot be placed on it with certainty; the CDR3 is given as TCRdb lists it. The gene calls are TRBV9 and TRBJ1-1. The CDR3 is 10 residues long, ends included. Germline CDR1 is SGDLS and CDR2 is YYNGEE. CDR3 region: CASSVATLAG.

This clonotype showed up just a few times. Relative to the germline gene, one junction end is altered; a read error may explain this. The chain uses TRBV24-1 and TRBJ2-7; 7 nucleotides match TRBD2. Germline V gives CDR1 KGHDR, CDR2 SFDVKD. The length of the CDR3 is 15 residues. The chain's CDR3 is CASSLSAGEYYEQYF. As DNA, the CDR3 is TGTGCCAGCAGTTTATCGGCGGGGGAATACTACGAGCAGTACTTC.

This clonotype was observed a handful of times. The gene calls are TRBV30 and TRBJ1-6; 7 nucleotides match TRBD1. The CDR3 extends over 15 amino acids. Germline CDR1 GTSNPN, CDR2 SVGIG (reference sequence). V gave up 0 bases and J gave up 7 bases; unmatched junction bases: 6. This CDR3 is CAWSVIRTGNSPLHF. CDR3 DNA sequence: TGTGCCTGGAGTGTAATTCGGACAGGCAATTCACCCCTCCACTTT.

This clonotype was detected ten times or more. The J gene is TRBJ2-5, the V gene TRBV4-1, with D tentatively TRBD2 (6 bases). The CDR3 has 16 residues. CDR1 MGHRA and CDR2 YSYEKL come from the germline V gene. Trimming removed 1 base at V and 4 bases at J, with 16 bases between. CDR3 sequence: CASSQGGLGVGETQYF. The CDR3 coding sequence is TGCGCCAGCAGCCAAGGGGGACTCGGGGTAGGAGAGACCCAGTACTTC.

CDR3 sequence (DNA): TGTGCCAGCAGCTTAGGTACATTCGATCAGCCCCAGCATTTT. This gives the protein CASSLGTFDQPQHF. The chain couples TRBV7-6 to TRBJ1-5; no clear D. Trimming left V 1 base short and J 5 bases short, with 9 bases between. This CDR3 comprises 14 residues. Germline-derived CDR1 and CDR2 are SGHVS and FNYEAQ. The whole variable domain, filled in from reference TRBV7-6 and TRBJ1-5, reads GAGVSQSPRYKVTKRGQDVALRCDPISGHVSLYWYRQALGQGPEFLTYFNYEAQQDKSGLPNDRFSAERPEGSISTLTIQRTEQRDSAMYRCASSLGTFDQPQHFGDGTRLSIL.

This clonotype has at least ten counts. DNA for the CDR3: TGCAGTGCTCCCGGACACGACGCGGACACTGAAGCTTTCTTT. Translation: CSAPGHDADTEAFF. J is TRBJ1-1 and V is TRBV20-1; D possibly corresponds to TRBD1 (5 bases). The germline V gene has CDR1 DFQATT and CDR2 SNEGSKA (reference sequence). The CDR3 is 14 amino acids. The ends were cut back, 5 bases at V and 3 bases at J, with 16 bases in the middle.

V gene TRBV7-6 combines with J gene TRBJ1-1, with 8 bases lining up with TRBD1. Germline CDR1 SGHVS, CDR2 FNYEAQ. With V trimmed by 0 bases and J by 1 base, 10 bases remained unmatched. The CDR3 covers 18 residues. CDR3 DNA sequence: TGTGCCAGCAGCTTAGCGCTTACAGACAGGGGCAGGAACACTGAAGCTTTCTTT. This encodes CASSLALTDRGRNTEAFF.

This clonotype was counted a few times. CDR3 nucleotides: TGCGCCAGCAGTGAGCAAGGGGGGAAAAAGCAGTTCTTC. Translated: CASSEQGGKKQFF. This chain joins TRBV10-2 and TRBJ2-1, with D tentatively TRBD1 or TRBD2 (6 bases each). Germline values: CDR1 WSHSY, CDR2 SAAADI. Trimming removed 2 bases at V and 11 bases at J, with 13 bases between. There are 13 residues in the CDR3.

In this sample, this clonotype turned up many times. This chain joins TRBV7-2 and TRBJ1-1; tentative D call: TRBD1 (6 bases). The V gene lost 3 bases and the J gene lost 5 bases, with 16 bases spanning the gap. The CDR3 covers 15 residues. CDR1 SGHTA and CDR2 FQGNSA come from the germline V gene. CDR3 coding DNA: TGTGCCAGCAGCTTCAAAACAGGGTCGACTACTGAAGCTTTCTTT. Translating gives CASSFKTGSTTEAFF.

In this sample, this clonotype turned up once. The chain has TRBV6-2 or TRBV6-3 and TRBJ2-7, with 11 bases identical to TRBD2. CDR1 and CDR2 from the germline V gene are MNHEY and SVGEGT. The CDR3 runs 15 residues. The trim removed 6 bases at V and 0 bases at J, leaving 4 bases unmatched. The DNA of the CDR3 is TGTGCCAGCAGACGGACTAGCGGGCCCTCCTACGAGCAGTACTTC. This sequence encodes CASRRTSGPSYEQYF.

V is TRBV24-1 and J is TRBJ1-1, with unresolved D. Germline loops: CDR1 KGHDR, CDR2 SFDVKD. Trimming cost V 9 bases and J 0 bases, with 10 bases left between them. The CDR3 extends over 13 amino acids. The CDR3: CATEDGMNTEAFF. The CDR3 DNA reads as TGTGCCACCGAGGACGGCATGAACACTGAAGCTTTCTTT.

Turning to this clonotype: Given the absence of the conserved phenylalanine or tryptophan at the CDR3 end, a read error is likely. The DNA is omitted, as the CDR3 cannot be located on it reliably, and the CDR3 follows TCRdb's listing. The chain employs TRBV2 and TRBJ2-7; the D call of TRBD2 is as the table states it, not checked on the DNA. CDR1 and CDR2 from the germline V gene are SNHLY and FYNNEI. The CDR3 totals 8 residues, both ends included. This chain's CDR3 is CASTSIAG.